The 4 T cell receptor beta chains listed next were all sequenced from one sample in a study of cytomegalovirus exposure and HLA in healthy donors (dated 2017 in TCRdb). Receptors were amplified or captured by the immunoSEQ multiplex PCR assay. A mixture of 60 forward primers for TCR Vbeta segments and 13 reverse primers for TCR Jbeta segments was used in the multiplex PCR. TCRdb retrieved this table from immuneACCESS and kept in-frame rearrangements only. Not all clones are present; in checked studies, unresolved V genes account for under half, and no reason is known for the remainder. The table of this sample itemizes tens of thousands of clones. Around 5% of the sample lies in the top ten. Sequencing used PBMCs. Source of these receptors: a woman aged 40-49 years in good health and CMV-seropositive.

The CDR3 loop is CASSINHQGNTEAFF. DNA of the CDR3: TGTGCCAGTAGTATAAATCACCAGGGGAACACTGAAGCTTTCTTT. J is TRBJ1-1 and V is TRBV19; maybe TRBD1 (5 bases). Per the germline V gene, CDR1 is LNHDA and CDR2 is SQIVND (reference sequence). The CDR3 is 15 amino acids. Trimming took off 2 bases at V and 1 base at J, with 11 bases between the two ends. The whole variable domain, remainder taken from reference TRBV19 and TRBJ1-1, is DGGITQSPKYLFRKEGQNVTLSCEQNLNHDAMYWYRQDPGQGLRLIYYSQIVNDFQKGDIAEGYSVSREKKESFPLTVTSAQKNPTAFYLCASSINHQGNTEAFFGQGTRLTVV.

DNA of the CDR3: TGTGCCAGCAGTTTAAGGACAGGGGGCATGAGATCACCCCTCCACTTT. Translated, it gives CASSLRTGGMRSPLHF. This chain joins TRBV6-5 and TRBJ1-6; TRBD1 matches at 11 bases. From germline, CDR1 is MNHEY and CDR2 SVGAGI. J was trimmed by 10 bases and V by 4 bases; bases with no gene match: 9. CDR3 size: 16 residues.

This chain uses TRBV7-9 with TRBJ1-6; the match to TRBD1 covers 7 bases. The V segment lost 3 bases and the J segment 6 bases; nucleotides outside the gene matches: 8. The CDR3 loop spans 16 amino acids. Germline V gene data show CDR1 as SEHNR and CDR2 as FQNEAQ (reference sequence). The CDR3 loop is CASSFTPGTANSPLHF. As DNA, the CDR3 is TGTGCCAGCAGCTTCACACCCGGGACAGCTAATTCACCCCTCCACTTT.

The rearrangement links TRBV19 to TRBJ1-2, with 7 bases identical to TRBD1. Germline loops: CDR1 LNHDA, CDR2 SQIVND (reference sequence). Unmatched junction bases numbered 8, after V lost 4 bases and J lost 0 bases. This CDR3 region has 16 residues. CDR3 nucleotides: TGTGCCAGTAGTACCGAATGGGACAGTCCTAACTATGGCTACACCTTC. As protein: CASSTEWDSPNYGYTF.